This T cell receptor (beta chain) was identified in a study of blood T cell repertoires in COVID-19. There are 14 residues in the CDR3. The germline CDR1 and CDR2 sequences are MNHEY and SVGAGI. V lost 6 bases to trimming and J lost 3 bases, with 14 bases between them. The data were produced by immunoSEQ multiplex PCR, yet TCRdb's version contains in-frame clones alone and is incomplete. The sample holds almost 500,000 clones, about 88% seen once. The table lists this clone with a count of one. The clonotype comes from a woman aged 55-69 years who had recovered from COVID-19. This chain connects TRBV6-5 to TRBJ1-1; maybe TRBD1 (5 bases). Sequenced: PBMCs or T cells enriched from blood (not recorded which). The CDR3 coding sequence is TGTGCCAGCAGAGTCAGGGATGGGTACACTGAAGCTTTCTTT. It translates to CASRVRDGYTEAFF.